This T cell receptor (beta chain) was captured in a study of blood T cell repertoires in COVID-19. The assay was immunoSEQ multiplex PCR, and TCRdb's table has in-frame clones only and misses some. The sample carries approximately 150,000 clones, 93% recorded once. Trimming took 6 bases from V and 8 from J, leaving 20 bases between them. Germline assignment: CDR1 SGHTS and CDR2 YDEGEE. This CDR3 region has 14 residues. Recruited during active infection, patients (from Seattle) were subsequently followed longitudinally. This rearrangement joins TRBV5-8 to TRBJ1-2, with D perhaps TRBD1 (6 bases). This TCR was recovered from a woman aged 60-75 years with COVID-19, enrolled during active disease. Sequenced: peripheral blood. The CDR3 DNA is TGTGCCAGCACCGCCCCCAGGGGTGTAGGAGGCTACACCTTC. This sequence encodes CASTAPRGVGGYTF.